The next 25 T cell receptor beta chains were all read from a single sample in a study of blood T cell repertoires in COVID-19. The data were produced by immunoSEQ multiplex PCR, yet TCRdb's version contains in-frame clones alone and is incomplete. Found here are 150,000 to 200,000 clones, about 90% of them singletons; the top ten hold around 4.6%. The sequenced sample was peripheral blood. The receptors derive from a young man with COVID-19, enrolled during active disease.

CDR3 nucleotides: TGCGCCAGCAGCTTGGACAGGGGGTCCACGGCCGGGGAGCTGTTTTTT. Translation: CASSLDRGSTAGELFF. V and J are TRBV5-1 and TRBJ2-2, with 8 positions matching TRBD1. CDR1 is SGHRS and CDR2 is YFSETQ in the germline V gene. This CDR3 has 16 amino acids. The ends lost 0 bases at V and 6 bases at J; junction bases unmatched: 7.

CDR3 DNA sequence: TGTGCCAGCAGCCAATATGGGACTTACCAGTTCTTC. Amino acids: CASSQYGTYQFF. The J gene is TRBJ2-1, the V gene TRBV3-1 (or the pseudogene TRBV3-2), with D possibly being TRBD2 (6 bases). In germline, CDR1 is LGHDT, CDR2 YNNKEL (reference sequence). The CDR3 is made up of 12 amino acids. Between the trimmed V and J ends, which lost 2 bases and 13 bases, there was a span of 12 bases.

V gene TRBV5-1 combines with J gene TRBJ1-1; D is uncertain. Deletions cut 0 bases from V and 1 base from J, with 7 bases between. The CDR3 runs 14 residues. CDR1 and CDR2 (germline): SGHRS, YFSETQ. In nucleotides, the CDR3 is TGCGCCAGCAGCTTGGGGGCCCAGAACACTGAAGCTTTCTTT. It codes for CASSLGAQNTEAFF.

The chain carries TRBV27 and TRBJ1-5; perhaps TRBD1 as D (5 bases). This CDR3 has 14 amino acids. Per the germline V gene, CDR1 is MNHEY and CDR2 is SMNVEV (reference sequence). Trimming took off 5 bases at V and 2 bases at J, with 10 bases between the two ends. The CDR3 loop is CASSTGGGNQPQHF. CDR3 nucleotides: TGTGCCAGCAGTACCGGGGGTGGCAATCAGCCCCAGCATTTT.

The chain has TRBV3-1 (or the pseudogene TRBV3-2) and TRBJ1-2, with D perhaps matching TRBD1 (5 bases). This CDR3 is 12 amino acids long. Germline assignment: CDR1 LGHDT and CDR2 YNNKEL (reference sequence). Trimming cost V 6 bases and J 0 bases, with 5 bases left between them. CDR3 bases: TGTGCCAGCAGGGGGCCTAACTATGGCTACACCTTC. Translated: CASRGPNYGYTF.

Only one count was recorded for this clone. The chain employs TRBV7-3 and TRBJ2-3; D might be TRBD2 (6 bases). Germline V gene lookup returns CDR1 SGHTA and CDR2 FQGTGA. The CDR3 is 13 amino acids. Trimming stripped 5 bases from V and 6 bases from J, with 12 bases between. The CDR3 spells CASSPPSGDTQYF. In nucleotides, the CDR3 is TGTGCCAGCAGCCCCCCGAGCGGGGATACGCAGTATTTT.

The V and J genes are TRBV27 and TRBJ2-7, with 7 bases matching TRBD2. Germline CDR1 MNHEY, CDR2 SMNVEV (reference sequence). This CDR3 has 15 amino acids. The junction had 6 bases not matched to a gene; V was cut back by 0 bases and J by 4 bases. The CDR3 DNA reads TGTGCCAGCAGTTTATCTGGCGGGAGCCGGTACGAGCAGTACTTC. It yields the protein CASSLSGGSRYEQYF.

This chain uses TRBV9 with TRBJ2-6, with D maybe TRBD1 (5 bases). Trimming left V 4 bases short and J 4 bases short, with 12 bases between. Germline CDR1 reads SGDLS; CDR2 reads YYNGEE. The CDR3 is 15 amino acids. The CDR3: CASSKQGDGANVLTF. CDR3 bases: TGTGCCAGCAGCAAGCAGGGTGACGGGGCCAACGTCCTGACTTTC.

V and J are TRBV5-4 and TRBJ1-2, with D possibly being TRBD1 (6 bases). Germline-derived CDR1 and CDR2 are SGHNT and YYREEE (reference sequence). Trimming took 0 bases from V and 7 from J, leaving 10 bases between them. This CDR3 region has 13 residues. CDR3 protein: CASSLVGGGGYTF. The CDR3 DNA is TGTGCCAGCAGCTTGGTAGGGGGTGGTGGCTACACCTTC. The variable domain in full, completed from reference TRBV5-4 and TRBJ1-2, reads ETGVTQSPTHLIKTRGQQVTLRCSSQSGHNTVSWYQQALGQGPQFIFQYYREEENGRGNFPPRFSGLQFPNYSSELNVNALELDDSALYLCASSLVGGGGYTFGSGTRLTVV.

Here the CDR3 DNA reads TGTGCCAGCAGTTACTCCGAGGAGAATGAGCAGTTCTTC. As protein: CASSYSEENEQFF. The genes are TRBV6-5 and TRBJ2-1; D remains unclear. With 0 bases removed from V and 7 bases from J, the gap between germline ends came to 7 bases. The CDR3 is 13 residues long. CDR1 is MNHEY and CDR2 is SVGAGI in the germline V gene.

In this sample, this clone turned up a few times. The gene calls are TRBV5-1 and TRBJ2-1; 9 bases agree with TRBD2. CDR3 length: 15 amino acids. Germline CDR1 and CDR2: SGHRS and YFSETQ. Unmatched junction bases numbered 7, after V lost 4 bases and J lost 5 bases. CDR3 sequence reads: CASSDRLAAHNEQFF. The CDR3 DNA follows: TGCGCCAGCAGCGATAGACTAGCGGCTCACAATGAGCAGTTCTTC.

Written as DNA, the CDR3 is TGTGCCAGCAGCGTACAGACAAGTTCCTACAATGAGCAGTTCTTC. It codes for CASSVQTSSYNEQFF. The V call is TRBV9, the J call TRBJ2-1; D gene ambiguous. The CDR3 runs 15 residues. The germline V gene has CDR1 SGDLS and CDR2 YYNGEE. The ends were cut back, 1 base at V and 1 base at J, with 9 bases in the middle.

V is TRBV6-5 and J is TRBJ2-1, with 8 bases identical to TRBD2. Germline V CDR1 and CDR2: MNHEY, SVGAGI. This CDR3 is built from 15 residues. The junction had 13 bases not matched to a gene; V was cut back by 6 bases and J by 9 bases. The CDR3 spells CASSPQGLVVGEQFF. For the CDR3, the DNA is TGTGCCAGCAGCCCCCAGGGACTAGTTGTCGGTGAGCAGTTCTTC.

This clone was counted only a few times. This chain connects TRBV4-1 to TRBJ1-1; 8 bases map to TRBD1. V was pared by 0 bases and J by 1 base, with 7 bases of the junction left unmatched. The CDR3 runs 17 residues. Germline-derived CDR1 and CDR2 are MGHRA and YSYEKL. CDR3 sequence (DNA): TGCGCCAGCAGCCAAGAGGACAGGGTGGGAGGGAACACTGAAGCTTTCTTT. Its translation: CASSQEDRVGGNTEAFF.

The chain carries TRBV28 and TRBJ1-3, with D unresolved. This CDR3 is built from 14 residues. Germline values: CDR1 MDHEN, CDR2 SYDVKM. V was shortened by 2 bases and J by 4 bases, with 9 bases between the two germline ends. CDR3 DNA: TGTGCCAGCAGTTTAAAGGAGGAAGGAAACACCATATATTTT. Protein sequence: CASSLKEEGNTIYF.

This chain uses TRBV2 with TRBJ1-6; perhaps TRBD1 as D (6 bases). Germline CDR1 is SNHLY and CDR2 is FYNNEI. The V end lost 4 bases, the J end lost 5 bases, and 9 bases lay between the germline ends. The CDR3 runs to 14 residues. The CDR3 nucleotides read TGTGCCAGCAGTGGGACAGTTAATAATTCACCCCTCCACTTT. This sequence encodes CASSGTVNNSPLHF.

The V call is TRBV11-2, the J call TRBJ2-3; a possible D gene is TRBD2 (5 bases). The V and J ends lost 5 bases and 4 bases respectively, with 25 bases between them. Germline V lookup: CDR1 SGHAT, CDR2 FQNNGV. The CDR3 sequence is 18 residues long. The CDR3 nucleotides read TGTGCCAGCAGCCAACCAGAAGGCAGCGGAAGTCGGGCAGATACGCAGTATTTT. This codes for CASSQPEGSGSRADTQYF.

The rearrangement uses TRBV28 and TRBJ1-2, with 9 bases fitting TRBD1. The CDR3 extends over 15 amino acids. J lost 2 bases, V lost 2 bases, and 3 bases had no gene match. The germline V gene has CDR1 MDHEN and CDR2 SYDVKM. The CDR3 bases are TGTGCCAGCAGTTTACCCGGACAGGGGAACTATGGCTACACCTTC. It is translated as CASSLPGQGNYGYTF.

About this clone: The same CDR3 arises from other DNA sequences in this sample as well. The chain uses TRBV4-1 and TRBJ1-2, with 7 positions matching TRBD1. Germline-derived CDR1 and CDR2 are MGHRA and YSYEKL. This CDR3 is built from 15 residues. J lost 4 bases, V lost 0 bases, and 5 bases had no gene match. CDR3 loop: CASSQERGLGYGYTF. The DNA for the CDR3 is TGCGCCAGCAGCCAAGAAAGGGGGCTGGGCTATGGCTACACCTTC.

The chain recombines TRBV10-3 with TRBJ1-1; tentative D call: TRBD1 (6 bases). Germline V gene lookup returns CDR1 ENHRY and CDR2 SYGVKD. The CDR3 is made up of 14 amino acids. V lost 3 bases to trimming and J lost 1 base, with 9 bases between them. The CDR3 region is CAISDETGNTEAFF. The CDR3, as DNA: TGTGCCATCAGTGATGAGACAGGGAACACTGAAGCTTTCTTT.

The V and J genes are TRBV18 and TRBJ1-5, with 11 bases that match TRBD1. Unmatched junction bases numbered 9, after V lost 6 bases and J lost 2 bases. The CDR3 runs 17 residues. CDR1 KGHSH and CDR2 LQKENI come from the germline V gene. CDR3 sequence reads: CASSRGQGVAGNQPQHF. CDR3 nucleotides: TGTGCCAGCTCGAGGGGACAGGGGGTCGCGGGCAATCAGCCCCAGCATTTT.

As for this clone: An end of the junction does not agree with germline; a read error may underlie this. The CDR3: CASSEALGDRGRQHGF. CDR3 DNA sequence: TGTGCCAGCAGTGAAGCGCTAGGGGACAGGGGGAGGCAACACGGCTTC. This rearrangement joins TRBV6-1 to TRBJ2-7, with 11 positions matching TRBD1. Germline lookup yields CDR1 MNHNS and CDR2 SASEGT. This CDR3 is built from 16 residues.

The chain combines TRBV4-1 with TRBJ2-1, with D possibly being TRBD1 (5 bases). This CDR3 has 16 amino acids. Trimming stripped 0 bases from V and 1 base from J, with 10 bases between. The germline V gene encodes CDR1 MGHRA and CDR2 YSYEKL. The CDR3 spells CASSQDLRGSYNEQFF. CDR3 in DNA: TGCGCCAGCAGCCAAGATCTTAGGGGTTCCTACAATGAGCAGTTCTTC.

The V and J genes are TRBV28 and TRBJ1-1; D gene ambiguous. This CDR3 is 15 amino acids long. The V gene lost 2 bases and the J gene lost 10 bases, with 20 bases spanning the gap. Germline CDR1 reads MDHEN; CDR2 reads SYDVKM. The CDR3 protein is CASSLTPDYGIAAFF. Here the CDR3 DNA reads TGTGCCAGCAGTTTAACCCCAGACTATGGGATTGCAGCTTTCTTT.

This sequence joins TRBV15 and TRBJ1-6; 8 bases match TRBD1. The CDR3 runs to 17 residues. The junction had 6 bases not matched to a gene; V was cut back by 5 bases and J by 0 bases. Germline V CDR1 and CDR2: LNHNV, YYDKDF (reference sequence). The CDR3 sequence is CATSRTGLSSYNSPLHF. As DNA, the CDR3 is TGTGCCACCAGCCGGACAGGGCTGAGCTCCTATAATTCACCCCTCCACTTT.